The 10 T cell receptor beta chains reported below all come from one sample, sequenced in a study of control samples from healthy donors and cancer patients. TCRdb's copy holds only in-frame clones and misses some; the assay was immunoSEQ multiplex PCR. The sample shows 200,000 or so clones, 85% to 95% of them seen only once. Input material: blood. These receptor sequences come from a man aged 50 to 59 in good health.

This rearrangement joins TRBV9 to TRBJ2-7; the D is unclear. Germline V gene data show CDR1 as SGDLS and CDR2 as YYNGEE. V lost 4 bases and J 0 bases, leaving 11 bases between the germline ends. CDR3 length equals 14 residues. The CDR3 DNA reads as TGTGCCAGCAGCCTACGACCGTACTCCTACGAGCAGTACTTC. Translation: CASSLRPYSYEQYF. Full variable domain (rest looked up from reference TRBV9 and TRBJ2-7): DSGVTQTPKHLITATGQRVTLRCSPRSGDLSVYWYQQSLDQGLQFLIQYYNGEERAKGNILERFSAQQFPDLHSELNLSSLELGDSALYFCASSLRPYSYEQYFGPGTRLTVT.

The rearrangement links TRBV5-1 to TRBJ2-5, with 9 nucleotides matching TRBD2. The V and J ends lost 6 bases and 0 bases, in that order; junction bases with no gene match: 6. The length of the CDR3 is 15 residues. Germline V gene data show CDR1 as SGHRS and CDR2 as YFSETQ. CDR3 sequence (DNA): TGCGCCAGCAAGAGCGGGGGGCATAACCAAGAGACCCAGTACTTC. Amino acids: CASKSGGHNQETQYF.

This chain joins TRBV6-4 and TRBJ1-1, with 9 bases that match TRBD1. The CDR3 has 14 amino acids. V lost 4 bases to trimming and J lost 3 bases; unmatched junction nucleotides: 3. Germline CDR1 MRHNA, CDR2 SNTAGT. The CDR3 sequence: CASSVTGGDTEAFF. DNA for the CDR3: TGTGCCAGCAGTGTGACAGGGGGGGACACTGAAGCTTTCTTT.

This clone was seen only once. CDR3 in amino acids: CASSRGTVLTASTDTQYF. As DNA, the CDR3 is TGTGCCAGTAGCCGCGGGACAGTTCTAACCGCTAGCACAGATACGCAGTATTTT. This chain joins TRBV19 and TRBJ2-3, with a weak D call TRBD1 (7 bases). The CDR3 totals 18 residues. From germline, CDR1 is LNHDA and CDR2 SQIVND (reference sequence). V lost 6 bases, J lost 0 bases, and 22 bases lay in between.

The rearrangement joins TRBV5-6 to TRBJ1-6; a possible D gene is TRBD1 (6 bases). V shed 4 bases and J shed 10 bases, with 21 bases lying between them. The CDR3 has 16 amino acids. Germline V gene sequence: CDR1 SGHDT, CDR2 YYEEEE. The CDR3 protein is CASSGGGWGAVSPLHF. The CDR3 DNA follows: TGTGCCAGCAGCGGTGGTGGGTGGGGGGCTGTCTCACCCCTCCACTTT.

The gene calls are TRBV5-4 and TRBJ1-1, with D possibly matching TRBD1 (5 bases). V lost 6 bases and J lost 0, with 9 bases in between. This CDR3 comprises 13 residues. Germline V CDR1 and CDR2: SGHNT, YYREEE (reference sequence). The CDR3 DNA reads as TGTGCCAGCAAGAAGGGACTGAACACTGAAGCTTTCTTT. It yields the protein CASKKGLNTEAFF.

The chain is built from TRBV6-6 and TRBJ2-4; D is perhaps TRBD1 (5 bases). Trimming removed 4 bases from V and 0 bases from J, with 10 bases in between. The CDR3 is made up of 15 amino acids. Germline V CDR1 and CDR2: MNHNY, SVGAGI (reference sequence). The CDR3 DNA sequence: TGTGCCAGCAGTTCACGCAGGGAAGCCAAAAACATTCAGTACTTC. The encoded protein is CASSSRREAKNIQYF.

This chain connects TRBV10-3 to TRBJ2-3, with TRBD2 matching 11 bases. In germline, CDR1 is ENHRY, CDR2 SYGVKD. J was trimmed by 4 bases and V by 6 bases; bases with no gene match: 6. The length of the CDR3 is 15 residues. The CDR3 sequence: CAIRGGLAAADTQYF. CDR3 coding DNA: TGTGCCATCAGGGGGGGACTAGCGGCCGCAGATACGCAGTATTTT.

The V and J genes are TRBV29-1 and TRBJ1-5, with D perhaps TRBD1 (6 bases). Trimming shortened V by 1 base and J by 6 bases, and 16 bases separated the two germline ends. This CDR3 region has 15 residues. Germline V lookup: CDR1 SQVTM, CDR2 ANQGSEA. The CDR3 loop is CSVEVQDSPLQPQHF. CDR3 coding DNA: TGCAGCGTTGAAGTCCAGGACAGCCCTCTTCAGCCCCAGCATTTT.

The rearrangement joins TRBV3-1 (or the pseudogene TRBV3-2) to TRBJ1-2; D is possibly TRBD1 (5 bases). V was trimmed by 1 base and J by 7 bases, leaving 7 bases between them. This CDR3 contains 12 residues. Germline V CDR1 and CDR2: LGHDT, YNNKEL (reference sequence). CDR3 protein: CASSQAGSGYTF. Written as DNA, the CDR3 is TGTGCCAGCAGCCAAGCAGGGAGTGGCTACACCTTC.